The 13 T cell receptor beta chains given below trace back to one sample, sequenced in a study of blood T cell repertoires in COVID-19. Generated by immunoSEQ multiplex PCR, the TCRdb table keeps only in-frame clones and is missing some. Of 100,000 or so clones listed, 75% to 85% are singletons. The sample comprised peripheral blood. The receptors were sampled from a man in his 60s with acute or convalescent COVID-19.

The chain recombines TRBV7-9 with TRBJ2-7; tentative D call: TRBD1 (6 bases). With 5 bases removed from V and 0 bases from J, the gap between germline ends came to 11 bases. The CDR3 covers 14 residues. Per germline, CDR1 SEHNR and CDR2 FQNEAQ (reference sequence). CDR3 nucleotide sequence: TGTGCCAGCAGCCTAAAAGGGGGCTCCTACGAGCAGTACTTC. It translates to CASSLKGGSYEQYF.

The chain uses TRBV5-8 and TRBJ2-7, with D possibly being TRBD1 (5 bases). The V end was cut by 0 bases, the J end by 1 base, with 11 bases between. The CDR3 is made up of 15 amino acids. Germline V gene lookup returns CDR1 SGHTS and CDR2 YDEGEE. CDR3 nucleotide sequence: TGTGCCAGCAGCTTGGGGCAGGGCATGTCCTACGAGCAGTACTTC. This translates into CASSLGQGMSYEQYF.

This chain uses TRBV5-6 with TRBJ2-5, with D uncertain. CDR3 length: 15 amino acids. CDR1 SGHDT and CDR2 YYEEEE come from the germline V gene. V was clipped by 4 bases and J by 3 bases, with 16 bases between them. Here the CDR3 DNA reads TGTGCCAGCAGCCAACCAGATAGAGGCGAAGAGACCCAGTACTTC. Protein product: CASSQPDRGEETQYF.

This clone came up once. This sequence joins TRBV11-2 and TRBJ1-4, with D hard to call. This CDR3 is 15 amino acids long. Trimming cost V 0 bases and J 3 bases, with 8 bases left between them. Germline lookup yields CDR1 SGHAT and CDR2 FQNNGV. The CDR3: CASSLERASNEKLFF. For the CDR3, the DNA is TGTGCCAGCAGCTTAGAGAGGGCTTCTAATGAAAAACTGTTTTTT. The complete variable domain, with remaining parts taken from reference TRBV11-2 and TRBJ1-4, reads EAGVAQSPRYKIIEKRQSVAFWCNPISGHATLYWYQQILGQGPKLLIQFQNNGVVDDSQLPKDRFSAERLKGVDSTLKIQPAKLEDSAVYLCASSLERASNEKLFFGSGTQLSVL.

This chain links TRBV7-6 with TRBJ1-1; a weak D match, TRBD1 (6 bases). There are 16 residues in the CDR3. The V end lost 8 bases, the J end lost 1 base, and 20 bases lay between the germline ends. CDR1 and CDR2 from the germline V gene are SGHVS and FNYEAQ. This CDR3 is CASLGPGQRSNTEAFF. DNA for the CDR3: TGTGCCAGCCTTGGACCGGGACAAAGGTCGAACACTGAAGCTTTCTTT. The entire variable domain, with the rest obtained from reference TRBV7-6 and TRBJ1-1, is as follows: GAGVSQSPRYKVTKRGQDVALRCDPISGHVSLYWYRQALGQGPEFLTYFNYEAQQDKSGLPNDRFSAERPEGSISTLTIQRTEQRDSAMYRCASLGPGQRSNTEAFFGQGTRLTVV.

The chain joins TRBV19 to TRBJ1-1; D is uncertain. Trimming cost V 5 bases and J 2 bases, with 9 bases left between them. The CDR3 sequence is 13 residues long. Germline V gene lookup returns CDR1 LNHDA and CDR2 SQIVND (reference sequence). Here the CDR3 reads CASSFATNTEAFF. The CDR3 DNA sequence: TGTGCCAGTAGTTTTGCAACTAACACTGAAGCTTTCTTT.

This sequence joins TRBV6-6 and TRBJ1-3; 7 bases are shared with TRBD1. Looked up from germline, CDR1 is MNHNY and CDR2 is SVGAGI (reference sequence). Losses at the gene ends were 6 bases for V and 8 bases for J; bases not matched to a gene: 16. This CDR3 has 16 residues. CDR3 DNA sequence: TGTGCCAGCAGCTACCCCCCTAGGGGGCAAATGGACACCATATATTTT. It translates to CASSYPPRGQMDTIYF.

This clone appeared once. The J gene is TRBJ1-1, the V gene TRBV20-1, with D hard to call. In germline, CDR1 is DFQATT, CDR2 SNEGSKA (reference sequence). This CDR3 is 12 amino acids long. The germline V and J ends were trimmed by 6 bases and 8 bases, with 16 bases remaining between them. CDR3 DNA sequence: TGCAGTGCCAGTGGCGGATCGCCAGAAGCTTTCTTT. Translated: CSASGGSPEAFF.

The chain employs TRBV19 and TRBJ1-5, with 7 bases fitting TRBD1. Trimming cost V 5 bases and J 5 bases; bases outside gene matches: 0. This CDR3 contains 12 residues. Germline V gene lookup returns CDR1 LNHDA and CDR2 SQIVND (reference sequence). CDR3 sequence: CASSGTDQPQHF. The CDR3 nucleotides read TGTGCCAGTAGTGGGACAGATCAGCCCCAGCATTTT.

This sequence joins TRBV7-2 and TRBJ2-1; 7 bases fit TRBD2. The CDR3 has 15 residues. Trimming cost V 1 base and J 7 bases; bases outside gene matches: 7. Looked up from germline, CDR1 is SGHTA and CDR2 is FQGNSA. The CDR3 here is CASSLGAGMWNEQFF. The DNA of the CDR3 is TGTGCCAGCAGCTTAGGAGCGGGAATGTGGAATGAGCAGTTCTTC.

CDR3 region: CASSPPWTGGMGNVLTF. The CDR3 nucleotides are TGCGCCAGCAGCCCTCCCTGGACAGGGGGTATGGGCAACGTCCTGACTTTC. V is TRBV5-1 and J is TRBJ2-6, with 10 bases identical to TRBD1. The V and J ends lost 4 bases and 9 bases, in that order; junction bases with no gene match: 13. Per the germline V gene, CDR1 is SGHRS and CDR2 is YFSETQ. The CDR3 consists of 17 residues.

The chain's CDR3 is CASSQPTPNTEAFF. CDR3 nucleotide sequence: TGCGCCAGCAGCCAGCCGACACCGAACACTGAAGCTTTCTTT. The chain links TRBV4-1 to TRBJ1-1; D is ambiguous. The CDR3 totals 14 residues. V was pared by 3 bases and J by 1 base, with 9 bases between. Germline CDR1 reads MGHRA; CDR2 reads YSYEKL.

This clone was detected only a few times. The CDR3 nucleotides read TGTGCCAGCAGTGAACAGGGGGCCTACTATAATTCACCCCTCCACTTT. This gives the protein CASSEQGAYYNSPLHF. V gene TRBV27 combines with J gene TRBJ1-6, with 9 nucleotides matching TRBD1. CDR1 is MNHEY, CDR2 SMNVEV, per germline (reference sequence). V was pared by 5 bases and J by 3 bases, with 5 bases of the junction left unmatched. This CDR3 comprises 16 residues.